This T cell receptor beta chain is drawn from a study of glioma-infiltrating T cells. TCR alpha and beta CDR3 regions were amplified from RNA using iRepertoire nested multiplex PCR. One entry per CDR3 protein results from TCRdb running MiXCR on the multiplex PCR reads. The sample consists of approximately 110,000 distinct CDR3 sequences, less than 30% of them appearing once. Many counts were recorded for this clonotype. No antigen is known for it. Whole-study results and caveats: CDR3 overlap between tissue and blood was very small.

This CDR3 is 16 amino acids long. J lost 0 bases, V lost 4 bases, and 6 bases had no gene match. The germline gives CDR1 MDHEN, CDR2 SYDVKM. This TCR derives from a human donor with low-grade glioma or glioblastoma, undergoing nonglioma brain surgery, or in good health (not recorded which). The chain is built from TRBV28 and TRBJ1-5, with 7 bases aligning to TRBD1. What was sequenced was glioma tissue, nonneoplastic brain tissue, or PBMCs (not recorded which). CDR3 sequence reads: CASSSRTGPSNQPQHF. The CDR3 region has the DNA TGTGCCAGCAGTTCCCGGACAGGTCCTAGCAATCAGCCCCAGCATTTT.